What follows are 30 T cell receptor beta chains derived from one specimen sequenced in a study of shared clonotypes between healthy human individuals. Naivety among CD8 cells was defined by CD45RO negativity and positive CCR7 selection, thereby excluding terminally differentiated effector memory CD45RA+ cells. Libraries were prepared by immunoSEQ multiplex PCR; TCRdb keeps only in-frame clonotypes and omits some of them. Among about 2 million clones listed, less than 95% were seen once. The sequenced sample was naive CD8+ T cells sorted from blood. These receptors were taken from a man between 18 and 29 years old in good health.

The rearrangement uses TRBV10-1 and TRBJ2-7; D possibly corresponds to TRBD2 (6 bases). The V gene lost 3 bases and the J gene lost 6 bases, with 21 bases spanning the gap. This CDR3 contains 16 residues. Germline V gene lookup returns CDR1 WNHNN and CDR2 SYGVQD (reference sequence). The CDR3 loop is CASSDHGTPSIIEQYF. In DNA form, the CDR3 reads TGCGCCAGCAGTGATCACGGGACTCCGTCGATAATCGAGCAGTACTTC.

The chain joins TRBV5-1 to TRBJ2-5; D remains ambiguous. V was clipped by 1 base and J by 1 base, with 8 bases between them. Germline lookup yields CDR1 SGHRS and CDR2 YFSETQ. The CDR3 has 14 amino acids. In nucleotides, the CDR3 is TGCGCCAGCAGCTTGACATACCCCCAAGAGACCCAGTACTTC. Translated: CASSLTYPQETQYF.

This clone was seen only once. The J gene is TRBJ2-7, the V gene TRBV27, with 10 bases identical to TRBD2. In germline, CDR1 is MNHEY, CDR2 SMNVEV (reference sequence). This CDR3 region has 15 residues. Germline trimming cut 2 bases from V and 4 bases from J; bases unmatched to any gene: 5. The CDR3 sequence: CASSLTGTSAYEQYF. In DNA, the CDR3 is TGTGCCAGCAGTTTAACCGGGACTAGCGCTTACGAGCAGTACTTC.

With respect to this clone: The same CDR3 also results from other DNA sequences found in this sample. The chain links TRBV28 to TRBJ2-7; D gene uncertain. V shed 3 bases and J shed 4 bases, with 7 bases lying between them. CDR1 and CDR2 (germline): MDHEN, SYDVKM. The CDR3 is made up of 12 amino acids. CDR3: CASSFVGYEQYF. Written as DNA, the CDR3 is TGTGCCAGCAGTTTTGTAGGGTACGAGCAGTACTTC.

The chain employs TRBV5-4 and TRBJ2-3, with TRBD2 matching over 10 bases. CDR3 length: 16 residues. The germline V gene encodes CDR1 SGHNT and CDR2 YYREEE (reference sequence). Unmatched junction bases numbered 6, after V lost 5 bases and J lost 0 bases. Written as DNA, the CDR3 is TGTGCCAGCAGAAGCCAGACTAGCGGGAGCACAGATACGCAGTATTTT. Amino acids: CASRSQTSGSTDTQYF.

About this clone itself: Other DNA sequences in the sample encode the same CDR3. The chain recombines TRBV14 with TRBJ2-1; perhaps TRBD2 as D (5 bases). The germline gives CDR1 SGHDN, CDR2 FVKESK. There are 13 residues in the CDR3. Trimming shortened V by 1 base and J by 7 bases, and 8 bases separated the two germline ends. Written as DNA, the CDR3 is TGTGCCAGCAGCCAAGTTACGGGGAATGAGCAGTTCTTC. Amino acids: CASSQVTGNEQFF.

About this clone: The sample has other DNA sequences that encode this CDR3 too. V usage is TRBV7-9 and J usage is TRBJ1-2; a possible D gene is TRBD1 (5 bases). V lost 5 bases to trimming and J lost 4 bases, with 11 bases between them. The CDR3 consists of 13 residues. Germline CDR1 is SEHNR and CDR2 is FQNEAQ (reference sequence). The CDR3 sequence: CASSAGTGYGYTF. DNA for the CDR3: TGTGCCAGCAGCGCCGGGACCGGCTATGGCTACACCTTC.

The chain has TRBV10-3 and TRBJ2-2, with D possibly being TRBD2 (6 bases). V dropped 0 bases and J dropped 5 bases, with 13 bases sitting between them. Per germline, CDR1 ENHRY and CDR2 SYGVKD. The CDR3 spans 16 residues. For the CDR3, the DNA is TGTGCCATCAGTGAGTCGAAAGGCGGGGATACCGGGGAGCTGTTTTTT. Its protein is CAISESKGGDTGELFF.

In DNA, the CDR3 is TGTGCCAGCAGCCCGGACAGGGGTAGTGGCGAGCAGTACTTC. This codes for CASSPDRGSGEQYF. The V call is TRBV7-9, the J call TRBJ2-7; 9 bases are a match to TRBD1. This CDR3 is built from 14 residues. Unmatched junction bases numbered 8, after V lost 5 bases and J lost 6 bases. Germline lookup yields CDR1 SEHNR and CDR2 FQNEAQ (reference sequence).

The CDR3 DNA follows: TGTGCCAGCAGCGCAGACAGGGCCGAGCAGTACTTC. Amino acids: CASSADRAEQYF. This chain uses TRBV13 with TRBJ2-7; 7 nucleotides match TRBD1. V was clipped by 5 bases and J by 6 bases; unmatched bases: 4. Germline CDR1 is PRHDT and CDR2 is FYEKMQ (reference sequence). This CDR3 has 12 residues.

V gene TRBV27 combines with J gene TRBJ1-1; the D gene is possibly TRBD1 (6 bases). This CDR3 has 14 residues. Germline CDR1 reads MNHEY; CDR2 reads SMNVEV (reference sequence). The V end was cut by 2 bases, the J end by 1 base, with 8 bases between. CDR3 loop: CASSLGQKNTEAFF. The CDR3 region has the DNA TGTGCCAGCAGTTTAGGACAGAAGAACACTGAAGCTTTCTTT.

This clone was recorded only once. The chain recombines TRBV4-1 with TRBJ2-7; perhaps D is TRBD1 or TRBD2 (7 bases each). This CDR3 region has 14 residues. Germline loops: CDR1 MGHRA, CDR2 YSYEKL. The V and J ends lost 8 bases and 4 bases respectively, with 18 bases between them. The CDR3 DNA sequence: TGCGCCAGCGCTCCAGGGGGGAGGGGGTACGAGCAGTACTTC. Translation gives CASAPGGRGYEQYF.

The chain has TRBV5-1 and TRBJ2-5; TRBD1 or TRBD2 may be the D gene (6 bases each). Between the trimmed V and J ends, which lost 4 bases and 2 bases, there was a span of 18 bases. The germline V gene encodes CDR1 SGHRS and CDR2 YFSETQ. This CDR3 comprises 16 residues. CDR3: CASSQTGPGDQETQYF. CDR3 nucleotide sequence: TGCGCCAGCAGCCAGACAGGTCCGGGGGATCAAGAGACCCAGTACTTC. The full variable domain, completed using reference TRBV5-1 and TRBJ2-5, is KAGVTQTPRYLIKTRGQQVTLSCSPISGHRSVSWYQQTPGQGLQFLFEYFSETQRNKGNFPGRFSGRQFSNSRSEMNVSTLELGDSALYLCASSQTGPGDQETQYFGPGTRLLVL.

Note on this clone: This specimen includes other DNA sequences encoding the same CDR3. The chain recombines TRBV9 with TRBJ2-1; TRBD2 might be the D (6 bases). This CDR3 comprises 15 residues. The V gene's germline CDR1 is SGDLS and CDR2 YYNGEE. Between the trimmed V and J ends, which lost 4 bases and 1 base, there was a span of 12 bases. The CDR3 region is CASSPVAGSYNEQFF. The CDR3 DNA sequence: TGTGCCAGCAGCCCCGTCGCGGGGTCCTACAATGAGCAGTTCTTC.

About this clone: Other DNA sequences in this sample translate to the same CDR3. The chain carries TRBV6-1 and TRBJ2-7; D call uncertain. V shed 3 bases and J shed 1 base, with 4 bases lying between them. The CDR3 length is 12 residues. Germline lookup yields CDR1 MNHNS and CDR2 SASEGT. CDR3 sequence (DNA): TGTGCCAGCAGTGACCTGTCCTACGAGCAGTACTTC. Encoded protein: CASSDLSYEQYF.

This chain links TRBV7-9 with TRBJ2-2, with TRBD2 matching 10 bases. In germline, CDR1 is SEHNR, CDR2 FQNEAQ (reference sequence). This CDR3 has 16 residues. Unmatched junction bases numbered 9, after V lost 5 bases and J lost 6 bases. DNA of the CDR3: TGTGCCAGCAGCCCCCCCGAAGCGGGGGGGGCCGGGGAGCTGTTTTTT. As protein: CASSPPEAGGAGELFF.

V usage is TRBV9 and J usage is TRBJ2-3; no definite D call. The CDR3 runs to 15 residues. V was cut by 0 bases and J by 4 bases, with 12 bases left in between. CDR1 and CDR2 (germline): SGDLS, YYNGEE. The CDR3 nucleotides are TGTGCCAGCAGCGTAGTTGGCGCGTCGGCAGATACGCAGTATTTT. Protein product: CASSVVGASADTQYF. The variable domain in full, with the rest retrieved from reference TRBV9 and TRBJ2-3, is DSGVTQTPKHLITATGQRVTLRCSPRSGDLSVYWYQQSLDQGLQFLIQYYNGEERAKGNILERFSAQQFPDLHSELNLSSLELGDSALYFCASSVVGASADTQYFGPGTRLTVL.

With respect to this clone: Other DNA sequences in the same sample also yield this CDR3. The rearrangement links TRBV4-3 to TRBJ2-1; 10 bases are shared with TRBD2. CDR1 LGHNA and CDR2 YSLEER come from the germline V gene. Trimming at V came to 0 bases and at J to 7 bases, leaving 9 bases not matched to a gene. The CDR3 has 17 residues. CDR3 amino acids: CASSQDPLAGESNEQFF. The CDR3 DNA reads TGCGCCAGCAGCCAAGATCCTCTAGCGGGAGAGTCGAATGAGCAGTTCTTC.

The V gene is TRBV6-1, the J gene TRBJ2-7; no firm D call. Deletions cut 0 bases from V and 2 bases from J, with 8 bases between. Germline lookup yields CDR1 MNHNS and CDR2 SASEGT. The CDR3 spans 14 residues. The CDR3 here is CASSEAMGTYEQYF. Written as DNA, the CDR3 is TGTGCCAGCAGTGAAGCAATGGGTACCTACGAGCAGTACTTC.

The V and J genes are TRBV19 and TRBJ2-7, with a possible D match to TRBD2 (6 bases). Germline V gene lookup returns CDR1 LNHDA and CDR2 SQIVND (reference sequence). V dropped 9 bases and J dropped 0 bases, with 18 bases sitting between them. There are 15 residues in the CDR3. The CDR3 sequence is CARKRRGGSSYEQYF. DNA for the CDR3: TGTGCCAGAAAAAGGAGGGGTGGGAGCTCCTACGAGCAGTACTTC.

The chain joins TRBV30 to TRBJ1-1, with D perhaps TRBD1 (5 bases). Germline CDR1 is GTSNPN and CDR2 is SVGIG (reference sequence). V was shortened by 1 base and J by 1 base, with 10 bases between the two germline ends. The CDR3 runs to 14 residues. The CDR3 loop is CAWSAWGGNTEAFF. In DNA form, the CDR3 reads TGTGCCTGGAGTGCCTGGGGGGGGAACACTGAAGCTTTCTTT.

This chain links TRBV6-1 with TRBJ2-3; D is ambiguous. Germline V gene data show CDR1 as MNHNS and CDR2 as SASEGT. The CDR3 covers 15 residues. V lost 4 bases and J 0 bases, leaving 11 bases between the germline ends. The CDR3 nucleotides read TGTGCCAGCAGTGTCTTCCTGGCGAGCACAGATACGCAGTATTTT. Translation gives CASSVFLASTDTQYF.

The chain employs TRBV29-1 and TRBJ2-7; 9 nucleotides match TRBD2. Unmatched junction bases numbered 6, after V lost 6 bases and J lost 3 bases. Germline CDR1 reads SQVTM; CDR2 reads ANQGSEA. This CDR3 region has 13 residues. The CDR3 nucleotides read TGCAGCGTGACCTCTAGCGGGAACTACGAGCAGTACTTC. Translating it yields CSVTSSGNYEQYF.

On this clone: Different DNA sequences within this sample yield the same CDR3. The chain carries TRBV7-9 and TRBJ2-7, with 11 bases that match TRBD1. V gave up 3 bases and J gave up 7 bases; unmatched junction bases: 2. CDR3 size: 13 residues. Per the germline V gene, CDR1 is SEHNR and CDR2 is FQNEAQ (reference sequence). The CDR3 sequence is CASSLGTGGEQYF. The CDR3 nucleotides are TGTGCCAGCAGCTTGGGGACAGGGGGGGAGCAGTACTTC. Full variable domain (remainder filled in from reference TRBV7-9 and TRBJ2-7): DTGVSQNPRHKITKRGQNVTFRCDPISEHNRLYWYRQTLGQGPEFLTYFQNEAQLEKSRLLSDRFSAERPKGSFSTLEIQRTEQGDSAMYLCASSLGTGGEQYFGPGTRLTVT.

As to this clone: This CDR3 is also generated by other DNA sequences in the sample. J is TRBJ2-5 and V is TRBV28, with 9 bases lining up with TRBD1. Losses at the gene ends were 6 bases for V and 2 bases for J; bases not matched to a gene: 4. Germline loops: CDR1 MDHEN, CDR2 SYDVKM. This CDR3 spans 14 amino acids. Written as DNA, the CDR3 is TGTGCCAGCAGAGTCGACAGGGGGCAAGAGACCCAGTACTTC. Encoded protein: CASRVDRGQETQYF.

This clone came up once. The chain recombines TRBV4-1 with TRBJ2-3; D is unresolved. Looked up from germline, CDR1 is MGHRA and CDR2 is YSYEKL. The CDR3 consists of 16 residues. Trimming took 1 base from V and 4 from J, leaving 15 bases between them. The CDR3 region is CASSQVHRGEADTQYF. The CDR3 region has the DNA TGCGCCAGCAGCCAAGTACACCGAGGCGAGGCAGATACGCAGTATTTT.

This chain links TRBV27 with TRBJ2-1, with 11 nucleotides matching TRBD2. The CDR3 has 15 residues. Germline CDR1 and CDR2: MNHEY and SMNVEV (reference sequence). J gave up 3 bases and V 4 bases, and 2 bases lay outside the gene matches. CDR3 nucleotide sequence: TGTGCCAGCAGTTCGACTAGCGGGAACTACAATGAGCAGTTCTTC. It translates to CASSSTSGNYNEQFF.

V and J are TRBV15 and TRBJ2-1; no firm D call. CDR1 and CDR2 from the germline V gene are LNHNV and YYDKDF (reference sequence). V lost 3 bases to trimming and J lost 8 bases, with 8 bases between them. CDR3 size: 12 residues. This CDR3 is CATSSALDEQFF. The CDR3 DNA sequence: TGTGCCACCAGCAGCGCCCTTGATGAGCAGTTCTTC.

This clone appeared a single time. The chain recombines TRBV27 with TRBJ2-7; D is unclear. V dropped 5 bases and J dropped 3 bases, with 14 bases sitting between them. Germline lookup yields CDR1 MNHEY and CDR2 SMNVEV (reference sequence). The CDR3 contains 14 residues. CDR3 sequence reads: CASSITNKGYEQYF. The CDR3 DNA sequence: TGTGCCAGCAGTATCACGAATAAGGGCTACGAGCAGTACTTC.

The chain is built from TRBV6-6 and TRBJ2-1, with a tentative D call TRBD2 (6 bases). Trimming removed 5 bases from V and 4 bases from J, with 9 bases in between. The CDR3 is 13 residues long. CDR1 and CDR2 (germline): MNHNY, SVGAGI (reference sequence). CDR3 residues: CASSIGGYNEQFF. CDR3 nucleotide sequence: TGTGCCAGCAGTATCGGGGGTTACAATGAGCAGTTCTTC.